This section outlines one T cell receptor beta chain sequence together with its context. Its antigen is as yet unknown. Clones were read by immunoSEQ multiplex PCR, and TCRdb kept only the in-frame ones, dropping some. The table includes some 67,000 clones, about 91% detected once. Cycle 7 day 1, cycle 4 day 1, and baseline were the timepoints at which blood was sampled. The sample belongs to a study of OX40 agonist ivuxolimab in advanced cancers. CDR1 SNHLY and CDR2 FYNNEI come from the germline V gene. Trimming took 3 bases from V and 1 from J, leaving 4 bases between them. The CDR3 length is 14 residues. Notes on the study in general: Researchers report that CD8+ T cells had, on average, more expanded clones than CD4+. Dosing at 0.1 to 3.0 mg/kg was accompanied by clonal expansion of CD4+ and CD8+ blood T cells by week 6.

This receptor was taken from an adult with an advanced solid tumor such as melanoma, head and neck, liver or kidney cancer. J is TRBJ2-6 and V is TRBV2; D call uncertain. The material sequenced was CD4+ or CD8+ T cells sorted from blood, taken in a trial of the OX40 agonist ivuxolimab. CDR3 protein: CASSDPSGANVLTF. In DNA form, the CDR3 reads TGTGCCAGCAGTGACCCATCTGGGGCCAACGTCCTGACTTTC. The whole variable domain, remainder taken from reference TRBV2 and TRBJ2-6, is EPEVTQTPSHQVTQMGQEVILRCVPISNHLYFYWYRQILGQKVEFLVSFYNNEISEKSEIFDDQFSVERPDGSNFTLKIRSTKLEDSAMYFCASSDPSGANVLTFGAGSRLTVL.